Below, one T cell receptor beta chain is given with its context. The record originates from a study of blood T cell repertoires in COVID-19. Across the whole study: Whether acute or convalescent, the COVID-19 samples came from the United States, Italy and Spain.

Participant-reported clinical history was the basis for cohort assignment. Exposed enrollees encountered a COVID-19 case at some point within 2 weeks before study entry. Per the original data handling: From reference gene primer amplification, estimates of nucleated cell counts were derived. TCRdb keeps only in-frame clones here, not all; method: immunoSEQ multiplex PCR. V and J calls and clone size follow that table, whereas D and trimming were derived from the DNA. Of about 250,000 clones listed, about 80% are singletons. J was trimmed by 5 bases and V by 0 bases; bases with no gene match: 6. Germline CDR1 is SGHRS and CDR2 is YFSETQ. This CDR3 is 15 amino acids long.

The rearrangement uses TRBV5-1 and TRBJ2-5, with 8 bases matching TRBD2. This TCR came from a woman in her forties who had been exposed to COVID-19. Sequenced input: PBMCs or T cells enriched from blood (not recorded which). The CDR3 sequence is CASSLAGGGLETQYF. In DNA, the CDR3 is TGCGCCAGCAGCTTGGCCGGGGGGGGGCTGGAGACCCAGTACTTC.